Detailed here is one T cell receptor (beta chain). Its antigen specificity is not known. No much larger clone exists at a distance of one base, and base qualities are not known. T-cell subsets were not sorted, and bulk bone marrow was analyzed instead. Bone marrow from about a dozen myelodysplastic syndrome patients, collected before and after hypomethylating agent therapy, underwent immunosequencing of the TCR beta CDR3 regions. To track the repertoire longitudinally, every patient provided one baseline bone marrow along with two to three bone marrows taken at different post-treatment timepoints. Genomic DNA was extracted from whole bone marrow, and quality was checked by TapeStation, NanoDrop OneC and PicoGreen assays. The germline V gene supplies CDR1 SGDLS and CDR2 YYNGEE. There are 15 amino acids in the CDR3, from cysteine to phenylalanine inclusive. Left in the record is the CDR3 DNA by itself, 45 bases read in frame from the first base. V and J are trimmed by 2 bases and 8 bases, and the gene matches miss 11 bases of the junction.

This record belongs to a study of hypomethylating agent response in myelodysplastic syndrome (dated by TCRdb to about 2021). Background for the entire study: The hypomethylating agent given was azacitidine in about 70% of the 11 patients and decitabine in 3 of 11 patients. The cohort was composed of under ten male and a couple of female myelodysplastic syndrome patients. Response was defined as complete response or hematologic improvement, and any patient who met neither criterion was considered a non-responder. Patients had a mean age of about 78 +/- 6.2 years, and a diploid cytogenetic profile was the most common. TET2 was the most frequent mutation, present in about 45% of the 11 patients. Complete response or hematologic improvement was achieved by six patients, and about 5 patients were classified as non-responders. The research as a whole found: Possible recognition of novel MDS antigens by the shared GLIPH2 clusters was not confirmed, and experimental validation of that possible recognition is needed. After treatment with a hypomethylating agent, no significant changes in richness, rarefaction diversity or clonality were seen, whether all patients were considered together or each response group separately. The healthy control donors were not matched in age to the MDS patients, and this mismatch could have affected the comparison between MDS and healthy donors. Only approximately ten patients were analyzed, so the cohort was small. Novel clonotypes were found to emerge more often in responders, whereas more contracted clonotypes were observed in non-responders after treatment.

The receptor library was made with the immunoSEQ multiplex PCR assay. Sequencing was run at survey resolution with two replicates of approximately 200 ng each, for a total of roughly 400 ng of DNA per sample. Rearranged TCRB sequences in genomic DNA were detected with the hsTCRB kit using multiplex PCR primers targeting V and J genes. The first PCR used the QIAGEN Multiplex PCR Kit for 30 to 35 cycles to amplify the CDR3 region. Sample barcodes and Illumina adapters were attached to each replicate during a second PCR lasting around 8 cycles. Pooled libraries were quantified with a QuantStudio 6 and the KAPA library quantification kit. About 14 pM of pooled libraries was sequenced on an Illumina MiSeq using 156-cycle single-end reads plus a 15-cycle index read. The authors processed their data as follows. Of 168,753 unique clonotypes, roughly 1.5% were flagged by VDJdb annotation as previously reported viral-epitope-specific clonotypes. Raw reads were processed into normalized, annotated TCRB repertoires with the immunoSEQ Data Assistant and immunoSEQ Analyzer. Clonotypes were analyzed with the immunarch R package version 0.6.5 and BioAnalyzer. Before richness was estimated, every repertoire was downsampled to match the clone count of the smallest repertoire. Clonotypes were classified as expanded, contracted or novel by Fisher's exact tests, with novel defined as zero frequency before treatment. Significantly changed CDR3 beta sequences were clustered with GLIPH2 at simulation_depth=1000 and kmer_min_depth=3, and CDR3s shorter than five residues were left out. The immuneACCESS repertoire file appears here via TCRdb, limited to in-frame rearrangements. These files lack a portion of the clones; in checked studies, under half of the deficit traces to unresolved V genes, and the cause of the others is not known. Clone size and the V and J calls come from that table; the DNA yielded D and trimming. The sample table holds 5,000 to 7,000 clones, of which approximately 87% were seen once. Together, the top ten hold 11% of the sample.

Recombination linked TRBV9 to TRBJ1-1; the central 8 bases match TRBD1. The sequences come from bone marrow, collected before or after starting hypomethylating agent treatment for myelodysplastic syndrome (not recorded which). The clonotype comes from a human donor with myelodysplastic syndrome. This receptor carries the CDR3 CASSVLSTGVGEAFF. The sequence in DNA is TGTGCCAGCAGCGTTCTATCGACAGGGGTAGGGGAAGCTTTCTTT.